These 8 T cell receptor beta chains share one sample of origin, sequenced in a study of identical twins. Using its own MiXCR run on the 5' RACE reads, TCRdb lists one record per CDR3 protein. The sample records approximately 300,000 distinct CDR3 sequences, roughly 9.8% being singletons. The sample was also reused in another study, on yellow fever vaccine responses in identical twins.

The sample taken for sequencing was CD8+ T cells sorted from blood. Source of these receptors: a young woman in good health.

This clonotype was counted ten times or more. The chain recombines TRBV29-1 with TRBJ2-1; 14 bases align to TRBD2. CDR3 length: 15 residues. CDR1 and CDR2 from the germline V gene are SQVTM and ANQGSEA. J gave up 3 bases and V 8 bases, and 6 bases lay outside the gene matches. CDR3 amino acids: CSISGLAGDYNEQFF. CDR3 coding DNA: TGCAGCATTTCGGGACTAGCGGGAGACTACAATGAGCAGTTCTTC.

This clonotype was recorded a few times. The V call is TRBV30, the J call TRBJ2-5; 7 bases match TRBD2. Germline V gene lookup returns CDR1 GTSNPN and CDR2 SVGIG (reference sequence). CDR3 length equals 12 residues. V gave up 5 bases and J gave up 1 base; unmatched junction bases: 1. The DNA for the CDR3 is TGTGCCTGGTGGGGGGGCCAAGAGACCCAGTACTTC. Translation gives CAWWGGQETQYF.

This clonotype was observed a few times. J is TRBJ2-7 and V is TRBV3-1, with TRBD2 matching over 8 bases. The CDR3 totals 16 residues. Germline V gene data show CDR1 as LGHDT and CDR2 as YNNKEL (reference sequence). Losses at the gene ends were 2 bases for V and 6 bases for J; bases not matched to a gene: 12. In DNA form, the CDR3 reads TGTGCCAGCAGCCAATATGGACTAGCCTTGGGTAGCGAGCAGTACTTC. It is translated as CASSQYGLALGSEQYF.

The chain couples TRBV19 to TRBJ2-7; D is perhaps TRBD1 (5 bases). Trimming shortened V by 2 bases and J by 0 bases, and 8 bases separated the two germline ends. The CDR3 consists of 14 residues. From germline, CDR1 is LNHDA and CDR2 SQIVND (reference sequence). The CDR3 loop is CASSISTGSYEQYF. The CDR3, as DNA: TGTGCCAGTAGTATATCAACAGGCTCCTACGAGCAGTACTTC.

This clonotype was counted a few times. V and J are TRBV9 and TRBJ2-1; TRBD1 matches at 8 bases. The CDR3 contains 15 residues. V lost 3 bases, J lost 5 bases, and 7 bases stayed unmatched. The V gene's germline CDR1 is SGDLS and CDR2 YYNGEE. The CDR3 loop reads CASSGRDRPNNEQFF. The CDR3, as DNA: TGTGCCAGCAGCGGCCGGGACAGGCCCAACAATGAGCAGTTCTTC.

There are a few counts of this clonotype. This chain connects TRBV7-9 to TRBJ2-1; TRBD2 agrees at 13 bases. The CDR3 spans 15 residues. The V segment lost 0 bases and the J segment 10 bases; nucleotides outside the gene matches: 3. Germline CDR1 reads SEHNR; CDR2 reads FQNEAQ (reference sequence). The CDR3 DNA is TGTGCCAGCAGCTTAGCACTAGCGGGAGGGTGGGAGCAGTTCTTC. This gives the protein CASSLALAGGWEQFF.

Notes on this clonotype: Germline is not matched at one junction end, which may reflect a read error. This chain links TRBV5-4 with TRBJ1-4, with D uncertain. The length of the CDR3 is 14 residues. Per germline, CDR1 SGHNT and CDR2 YYREEE (reference sequence). The CDR3 loop is CASSFGLLSGKLLF. The CDR3 region has the DNA TGTGCCAGCAGCTTCGGGCTCCTCAGCGGAAAACTGCTTTTT.

V usage is TRBV10-3 and J usage is TRBJ1-2; perhaps TRBD1 as D (5 bases). The CDR3 spans 14 residues. Germline CDR1 reads ENHRY; CDR2 reads SYGVKD. With 3 bases removed from V and 4 bases from J, the gap between germline ends came to 12 bases. The CDR3 region has the DNA TGTGCCATCAGTGATGGGGGAGCGGGCTATGGCTACACCTTC. As protein: CAISDGGAGYGYTF.